The 2 T cell receptor beta chains listed next were all sequenced from one sample in a study of siplizumab effects on memory and regulatory T cells. Data came from immunoSEQ multiplex PCR; TCRdb stores just in-frame clones and leaves some out. The table lists over 100,000 clones, approximately 90% of them singletons. Sequences were obtained from Tregs sorted from blood. The receptors were gathered from a human donor in good health.

The chain combines TRBV6-1 with TRBJ2-5; D gene unclear. This CDR3 spans 12 amino acids. Germline V gene lookup returns CDR1 MNHNS and CDR2 SASEGT. V dropped 8 bases and J dropped 7 bases, with 14 bases sitting between them. The CDR3 DNA reads TGTGCCAGCGCCTGGGCGGAAGGGACCCAGTACTTC. Protein sequence: CASAWAEGTQYF.

The chain has TRBV7-3 and TRBJ2-1, with 9 bases that match TRBD2. The germline CDR1 and CDR2 sequences are SGHTA and FQGTGA. This CDR3 contains 15 residues. Trimming removed 2 bases from V and 7 bases from J; junction bases left unmatched: 6. The CDR3 spells CASSLAGGPGNEQFF. CDR3 in DNA: TGTGCCAGCAGCTTAGCGGGAGGGCCGGGTAATGAGCAGTTCTTC.